The clone carrying this TCR beta chain was counted at least ten times. The ends lost 2 bases at V and 3 bases at J; junction bases unmatched: 8. Looked up from germline, CDR1 is LGHDT and CDR2 is YNNKEL (reference sequence). CDR3 length: 17 residues. The source of the sample is a study of T cells in Graves' hyperthyroidism and ophthalmopathy. Study at large: Peripheral blood was acquired at first diagnosis, ahead of any therapy whatsoever.

Amplified TCR beta CDR3 regions derived from RNA transcripts. The TCR CDR3 first-round RT-PCR relied on the HTBI primer set. One entry per CDR3 protein results from TCRdb running MiXCR on the multiplex PCR reads. The data contain 650,000 to 700,000 distinct CDR3 sequences, around a sixth of them seen just once; the ten biggest clones take up about 14%. The origin of this receptor is a middle-aged man with Graves' hyperthyroidism. The J gene is TRBJ2-3, the V gene TRBV3-1; TRBD2 matches 10 bases. The sequencing input was blood. For the CDR3, the DNA is TGTGCCAGCAGCCAACCCTATAGCGGGAGGAGGACAGATACGCAGTATTTT. It translates to CASSQPYSGRRTDTQYF.